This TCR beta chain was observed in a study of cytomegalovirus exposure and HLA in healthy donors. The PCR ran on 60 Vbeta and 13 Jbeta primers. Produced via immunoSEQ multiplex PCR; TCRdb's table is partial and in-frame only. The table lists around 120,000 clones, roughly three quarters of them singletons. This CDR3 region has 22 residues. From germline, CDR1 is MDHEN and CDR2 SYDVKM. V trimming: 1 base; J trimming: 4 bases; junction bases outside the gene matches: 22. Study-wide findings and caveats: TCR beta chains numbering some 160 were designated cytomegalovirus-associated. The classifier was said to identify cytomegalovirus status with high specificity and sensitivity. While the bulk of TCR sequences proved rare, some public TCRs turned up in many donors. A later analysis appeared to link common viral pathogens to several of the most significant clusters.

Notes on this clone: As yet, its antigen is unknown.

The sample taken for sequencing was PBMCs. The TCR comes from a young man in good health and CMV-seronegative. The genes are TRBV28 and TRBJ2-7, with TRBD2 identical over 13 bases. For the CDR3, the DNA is TGTGCCAGCAGTTTATACCCCCATCGGGTCAGGACTAGCGGGAGTATTAAGTACGAGCAGTACTTC. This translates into CASSLYPHRVRTSGSIKYEQYF.